The rows below give T cell receptor beta chains drawn from one sample of a study of T cell responses to AZD1222 COVID-19 vaccine. The assay was immunoSEQ multiplex PCR, and TCRdb's table has in-frame clones only and misses some. The data show over 90,000 clones, roughly 89% seen once. The sample in question was peripheral blood, obtained on day 0 of AZD1222 vaccination. Every receptor here comes from an adult in good health. CDR3s include the opening cysteine and the closing phenylalanine or tryptophan. The D gene is left open where the match is weak. Clone size is not always given. Where it is, it says once, few, many or a class for expanded clones.

TRBV27	TRBJ1-1	NA	NA	CASRGGLNTEAFF	TGTGCCAGTAGGGGGGGGCTGAACACTGAAGCTTTCTTT
TRBV28	TRBJ1-2	once	NA	CASSLDSYGYTF	TGTGCCAGCAGTTTGGACAGCTATGGCTACACCTTC
TRBV19	TRBJ2-6	NA	NA	CASTPSSGAGANVLTF	TGTGCCAGTACTCCCTCGTCAGGCGCTGGGGCCAACGTCCTGACTTTC
TRBV11-3	TRBJ2-1	NA	NA	CASSLTRAYNEQFF	TGTGCCAGCAGCTTAACGAGGGCCTACAATGAGCAGTTCTTC
TRBV6-5	TRBJ2-1	NA	NA	CASSWTAFISYNEQFF	TGTGCCAGCAGTTGGACCGCGTTTATCTCCTACAATGAGCAGTTCTTC
TRBV28	TRBJ2-3	NA	TRBD1	CASSGQGASTDTQYF	TGTGCCAGCAGTGGACAGGGGGCTAGCACAGATACGCAGTATTTT
TRBV4-3	TRBJ2-7	NA	TRBD1	CASSLSGQGMVQYF	TGCGCCAGCAGCCTATCGGGACAGGGGATGGTGCAGTACTTC
TRBV28	TRBJ2-1	NA	TRBD2	CASSFPGGSYNEQFF	TGTGCCAGCAGTTTCCCGGGGGGCTCCTACAATGAGCAGTTCTTC
TRBV29-1	TRBJ2-6	NA	NA	CSVGSSGANVLTF	TGCAGCGTTGGGAGCTCTGGGGCCAACGTCCTGACTTTC
TRBV24-1	TRBJ2-7	NA	NA	CATSDFREQYF	TGTGCCACCAGTGATTTCAGGGAGCAGTACTTC
TRBV11-2	TRBJ1-3	NA	NA	CASSSRLSGNTIYF	TGTGCCAGCAGCTCCAGACTCTCTGGAAACACCATATATTTT
TRBV7-2	TRBJ2-1	NA	NA	CASSAYNEQFF	TGTGCCAGCAGCGCATACAATGAGCAGTTCTTC
TRBV19	TRBJ1-1	NA	NA	CASTRGTNTEAFF	TGTGCCAGTACCCGAGGAACGAACACTGAAGCTTTCTTT
TRBV14	TRBJ1-1	NA	NA	CASSQDSIMDDSMNTEAFF	TGTGCCAGCAGCCAAGACAGTATTATGGACGACTCCATGAACACTGAAGCTTTCTTT
TRBV27	TRBJ1-2	NA	NA	CASRQSGGGGYTF	TGTGCCAGCAGGCAGTCGGGGGGGGGCGGCTACACCTTC
TRBV24-1	TRBJ2-6	NA	TRBD1	CATSDPTGPGANVLTF	TGTGCCACCAGTGATCCGACAGGGCCTGGGGCCAACGTCCTGACTTTC
TRBV10-3	TRBJ1-1	NA	NA	CAISLTEGSEAFF	TGTGCCATCAGTTTAACAGAAGGCAGTGAAGCTTTCTTT
TRBV5-1	TRBJ1-2	once	NA	CASSPWTDNYGYTF	TGCGCCAGCAGTCCCTGGACGGATAACTATGGCTACACCTTC
TRBV7-2	TRBJ2-7	NA	TRBD2	CASSWYSGAPNEQYF	TGTGCCAGCAGCTGGTACAGCGGGGCCCCCAACGAGCAGTACTTC
TRBV21-1	TRBJ2-7	once	NA	CASSKSATTGGAPRSYEQYF	TGTGCCAGCAGCAAAAGTGCCACAACAGGGGGCGCCCCTCGCTCCTACGAGCAGTACTTC
TRBV6-5	TRBJ2-2	NA	NA	CAAGSSGELFF	TGTGCGGCAGGGTCGTCCGGGGAGCTGTTTTTT
TRBV18	TRBJ2-1	NA	TRBD1	CASSPPGQGVNEQFF	TGTGCCAGCTCGCCTCCGGGACAGGGAGTTAATGAGCAGTTCTTC